The rows below give T cell receptor beta chains drawn from one sample of a study of cytomegalovirus exposure and HLA in healthy donors. Profiled with immunoSEQ multiplex PCR; TCRdb holds only in-frame clones, not every one. Of 150,000 to 200,000 clones in the sample, 65% to 80% were seen once. What was sequenced was PBMCs. The receptors originated from a man aged 18 to 30 in good health and CMV-seropositive. CDR3s include the opening cysteine and the closing phenylalanine or tryptophan. A D gene is named only where the DNA matches it firmly. The size entry is marked missing in some rows and otherwise reads once, few, many or a size class.

cdr3_aa: CAWTLDRGNTGELFF
cdr3_nt: TGTGCCTGGACCCTGGACAGGGGCAACACCGGGGAGCTGTTTTTT
j_call: TRBJ2-2
v_call: TRBV30
d_call: TRBD1
clone_size: once

cdr3_aa: CASSSTGGSGRSETQYF
cdr3_nt: TGTGCCAGCAGCTCGACCGGGGGTAGCGGGAGATCAGAGACCCAGTACTTC
j_call: TRBJ2-5
v_call: TRBV11-2
d_call: TRBD2
clone_size: .

cdr3_aa: CASSFGGGNEQFF
cdr3_nt: TGTGCCAGCAGCTTTGGCGGGGGCAATGAGCAGTTCTTC
j_call: TRBJ2-1
v_call: TRBV5-6
d_call: TRBD2
clone_size: few

cdr3_aa: CASSRGQIYGYTF
cdr3_nt: TGTGCCAGCAGCCGAGGTCAGATCTATGGCTACACCTTC
j_call: TRBJ1-2
v_call: TRBV7-2
d_call: .
clone_size: .

cdr3_aa: CASSFSGGTEAFF
cdr3_nt: TGTGCCAGCAGCTTTTCAGGGGGCACTGAAGCTTTCTTT
j_call: TRBJ1-1
v_call: TRBV13
d_call: TRBD1
clone_size: .

cdr3_aa: CASRGQGIWYGYTF
cdr3_nt: TGTGCCAGCAGGGGACAGGGGATTTGGTATGGCTACACCTTC
j_call: TRBJ1-2
v_call: TRBV6-6
d_call: TRBD1
clone_size: .

cdr3_aa: CAWRDTGTPEKLFF
cdr3_nt: TGTGCCTGGAGGGACACCGGGACACCGGAAAAACTGTTTTTT
j_call: TRBJ1-4
v_call: TRBV30
d_call: .
clone_size: .

cdr3_aa: CASSPSQTSGGEGEQFF
cdr3_nt: TGTGCCAGCAGCCCCTCCCAGACTAGCGGGGGGGAGGGTGAGCAGTTCTTC
j_call: TRBJ2-1
v_call: TRBV4-2
d_call: TRBD2
clone_size: .

cdr3_aa: CATSRSGGQGLHNEQFF
cdr3_nt: TGTGCCACCAGCAGATCGGGCGGCCAGGGGCTTCACAATGAGCAGTTCTTC
j_call: TRBJ2-1
v_call: TRBV15
d_call: .
clone_size: .

cdr3_aa: CASSYTGGFNQPQHF
cdr3_nt: TGTGCCAGCAGTTATACAGGGGGGTTCAATCAGCCCCAGCATTTT
j_call: TRBJ1-5
v_call: TRBV28
d_call: TRBD1
clone_size: .

cdr3_aa: CASSFWGGKRNTEAFF
cdr3_nt: TGTGCCAGCAGCTTCTGGGGGGGCAAGAGGAACACTGAAGCTTTCTTT
j_call: TRBJ1-1
v_call: TRBV7-8
d_call: .
clone_size: .

cdr3_aa: CAWSVAGGRGTQYF
cdr3_nt: TGTGCCTGGAGTGTAGCGGGGGGGCGGGGGACCCAGTACTTC
j_call: TRBJ2-5
v_call: TRBV30
d_call: TRBD2
clone_size: .

cdr3_aa: CASSEEAGGELFF
cdr3_nt: TGTGCCAGCAGTGAAGAGGCAGGCGGGGAGCTGTTTTTT
j_call: TRBJ2-2
v_call: TRBV2
d_call: .
clone_size: .

cdr3_aa: CASSLAQGHTEAFF
cdr3_nt: TGTGCCAGCAGCTTGGCGCAGGGGCACACTGAAGCTTTCTTT
j_call: TRBJ1-1
v_call: TRBV5-4
d_call: .
clone_size: .

cdr3_aa: CASSPPGRAGQPQHF
cdr3_nt: TGTGCCAGCAGTCCGCCAGGGAGGGCTGGTCAGCCCCAGCATTTT
j_call: TRBJ1-5
v_call: TRBV28
d_call: .
clone_size: .

cdr3_aa: CAWIRRSQGTQYF
cdr3_nt: TGTGCCTGGATCCGCAGGTCCCAGGGTACGCAGTATTTT
j_call: TRBJ2-3
v_call: TRBV30
d_call: .
clone_size: .

cdr3_aa: CASSPGTSGPTDTQYF
cdr3_nt: TGTGCCAGCAGCCCCGGGACTAGCGGCCCCACAGATACGCAGTATTTT
j_call: TRBJ2-3
v_call: TRBV7-2
d_call: TRBD2
clone_size: .

cdr3_aa: CASSFTGAGTGANVLTF
cdr3_nt: TGCGCCAGCAGCTTCACAGGGGCGGGAACTGGGGCCAACGTCCTGACTTTC
j_call: TRBJ2-6
v_call: TRBV5-1
d_call: .
clone_size: once

cdr3_aa: CASSQDGTGHYGYTF
cdr3_nt: TGCGCCAGCAGCCAAGATGGGACAGGGCACTATGGCTACACCTTC
j_call: TRBJ1-2
v_call: TRBV4-1
d_call: TRBD1
clone_size: .

cdr3_aa: CASSFKGAKVRYGYTF
cdr3_nt: TGTGCCAGCAGCTTTAAGGGGGCGAAGGTTAGGTATGGCTACACCTTC
j_call: TRBJ1-2
v_call: TRBV5-6
d_call: TRBD1
clone_size: .

cdr3_aa: CASHTNTGIPTNEKLFF
cdr3_nt: TGCGCCAGCCACACGAATACAGGGATCCCAACTAATGAAAAACTGTTTTTT
j_call: TRBJ1-4
v_call: TRBV10-1
d_call: .
clone_size: .

cdr3_aa: CASQQGNYGYTF
cdr3_nt: TGTGCCAGCCAACAGGGGAACTATGGCTACACCTTC
j_call: TRBJ1-2
v_call: TRBV5-6
d_call: TRBD1
clone_size: few

cdr3_aa: CASSLDLYNEQFF
cdr3_nt: TGTGCCAGCAGCTTAGACTTATACAATGAGCAGTTCTTC
j_call: TRBJ2-1
v_call: TRBV11-3
d_call: .
clone_size: .

cdr3_aa: CAGGRLTYNEQFF
cdr3_nt: TGTGCTGGGGGGAGGCTCACCTACAATGAGCAGTTCTTC
j_call: TRBJ2-1
v_call: TRBV30
d_call: .
clone_size: .

cdr3_aa: CASSYRGGNEQFF
cdr3_nt: TGTGCCAGCAGTTACCGGGGGGGCAATGAGCAGTTCTTC
j_call: TRBJ2-1
v_call: TRBV6-4
d_call: TRBD2
clone_size: .

cdr3_aa: CAWSSGLETQYF
cdr3_nt: TGTGCCTGGAGTAGTGGGCTTGAGACCCAGTACTTC
j_call: TRBJ2-5
v_call: TRBV30
d_call: .
clone_size: .

cdr3_aa: CASSLTENQPQHF
cdr3_nt: TGCGCCAGCAGCTTGACAGAAAATCAGCCCCAGCATTTT
j_call: TRBJ1-5
v_call: TRBV5-1
d_call: .
clone_size: .

cdr3_aa: CASSFAAKVSYTF
cdr3_nt: TGTGCCAGCAGTTTTGCGGCTAAGGTTAGCTACACCTTC
j_call: TRBJ1-2
v_call: TRBV27
d_call: .
clone_size: .

cdr3_aa: CASSLVPGGRGEAFF
cdr3_nt: TGTGCCAGCAGCTTAGTCCCAGGGGGCAGGGGCGAAGCTTTCTTT
j_call: TRBJ1-1
v_call: TRBV11-2
d_call: TRBD1
clone_size: .

cdr3_aa: CAIKRGSTDTQYF
cdr3_nt: TGTGCCATCAAAAGGGGGAGCACAGATACGCAGTATTTT
j_call: TRBJ2-3
v_call: TRBV10-3
d_call: .
clone_size: .

cdr3_aa: CASSSMGGVGYTF
cdr3_nt: TGTGCCAGTAGTTCGATGGGGGGGGTTGGCTACACCTTC
j_call: TRBJ1-2
v_call: TRBV19
d_call: .
clone_size: .

cdr3_aa: CASSLTGYYNSPLHF
cdr3_nt: TGTGCCAGTAGCTTAACAGGTTACTATAATTCACCCCTCCACTTT
j_call: TRBJ1-6
v_call: TRBV19
d_call: .
clone_size: .

cdr3_aa: CASSEAWGTPQHF
cdr3_nt: TGTGCCAGCAGTGAAGCTTGGGGGACACCCCAGCATTTT
j_call: TRBJ1-5
v_call: TRBV2
d_call: .
clone_size: few

cdr3_aa: CASSLSSGVSTGELFF
cdr3_nt: TGTGCCAGCAGCTTAAGTTCCGGGGTGAGCACCGGGGAGCTGTTTTTT
j_call: TRBJ2-2
v_call: TRBV11-2
d_call: .
clone_size: .

cdr3_aa: CASSAGVNTEAFF
cdr3_nt: TGTGCCAGCAGCGCGGGAGTGAACACTGAAGCTTTCTTT
j_call: TRBJ1-1
v_call: TRBV7-3
d_call: .
clone_size: .

cdr3_aa: CASSKTLDRVGNTIYF
cdr3_nt: TGTGCCAGCAGCAAAACCCTGGACAGGGTGGGAAACACCATATATTTT
j_call: TRBJ1-3
v_call: TRBV21-1
d_call: .
clone_size: .

cdr3_aa: CASSLAGSGTGELFF
cdr3_nt: TGTGCCAGCAGCTTGGCCGGGAGTGGCACCGGGGAGCTGTTTTTT
j_call: TRBJ2-2
v_call: TRBV5-6
d_call: .
clone_size: .

cdr3_aa: CASSTRLALVRSYNEQFF
cdr3_nt: TGTGCCAGCAGCACCCGACTGGCCCTGGTTCGATCCTACAATGAGCAGTTCTTC
j_call: TRBJ2-1
v_call: TRBV27
d_call: .
clone_size: .

cdr3_aa: CASSLQGRGENYGYTF
cdr3_nt: TGTGCCAGCAGCTTACAGGGGCGAGGGGAGAACTATGGCTACACCTTC
j_call: TRBJ1-2
v_call: TRBV7-2
d_call: .
clone_size: once

cdr3_aa: CASSLGQGVDSTEAFF
cdr3_nt: TGCGCCAGCAGCTTGGGGCAGGGCGTAGATAGCACTGAAGCTTTCTTT
j_call: TRBJ1-1
v_call: TRBV5-1
d_call: .
clone_size: .

cdr3_aa: CASSWAGTKEAPLHF
cdr3_nt: TGCGCCAGCAGCTGGGCCGGGACAAAAGAGGCACCCCTCCACTTT
j_call: TRBJ1-6
v_call: TRBV5-1
d_call: .
clone_size: .

cdr3_aa: CASSPQRGGYQETQYF
cdr3_nt: TGTGCCAGCAGCCCACAGCGGGGGGGATACCAAGAGACCCAGTACTTC
j_call: TRBJ2-5
v_call: TRBV13
d_call: TRBD2
clone_size: .

cdr3_aa: CASSQTGPPNTEAFF
cdr3_nt: TGTGCCAGCAGCCAGACAGGCCCCCCGAACACTGAAGCTTTCTTT
j_call: TRBJ1-1
v_call: TRBV14
d_call: .
clone_size: .

cdr3_aa: CAISESLGWGDEQFF
cdr3_nt: TGTGCCATCAGTGAGTCACTAGGGTGGGGGGATGAGCAGTTCTTC
j_call: TRBJ2-1
v_call: TRBV10-3
d_call: .
clone_size: once

cdr3_aa: CASSLGQGNTEAFF
cdr3_nt: TGTGCCAGCAGCCTCGGACAGGGGAACACTGAAGCTTTCTTT
j_call: TRBJ1-1
v_call: TRBV27
d_call: TRBD1
clone_size: .

cdr3_aa: CASSKSGTETSEQFF
cdr3_nt: TGTGCCAGCAGCAAATCCGGGACAGAGACCTCGGAGCAGTTCTTC
j_call: TRBJ2-1
v_call: TRBV5-4
d_call: TRBD1
clone_size: .

cdr3_aa: CASSFSGTEAFF
cdr3_nt: TGTGCCAGCAGCTTTTCGGGTACTGAAGCTTTCTTT
j_call: TRBJ1-1
v_call: TRBV5-6
d_call: .
clone_size: .

cdr3_aa: CASSLGSAGSNQPQHF
cdr3_nt: TGTGCCAGCAGCTTGGGTTCGGCGGGGAGCAATCAGCCCCAGCATTTT
j_call: TRBJ1-5
v_call: TRBV5-6
d_call: .
clone_size: .

cdr3_aa: CASSIQQGDNSPLHF
cdr3_nt: TGTGCCAGTAGTATTCAACAGGGGGATAATTCACCCCTCCACTTT
j_call: TRBJ1-6
v_call: TRBV19
d_call: TRBD1
clone_size: .

cdr3_aa: CAGARDSNQPQHF
cdr3_nt: TGTGCCGGAGCGCGGGACAGCAATCAGCCCCAGCATTTT
j_call: TRBJ1-5
v_call: TRBV6-6
d_call: .
clone_size: .

cdr3_aa: CASSRTGPGAGELFF
cdr3_nt: TGTGCCAGCAGTCGGACAGGGCCTGGGGCCGGGGAGCTGTTTTTT
j_call: TRBJ2-2
v_call: TRBV6-5
d_call: TRBD1
clone_size: .

cdr3_aa: CASSESVGGGDYTF
cdr3_nt: TGCGCCAGCAGTGAAAGTGTAGGGGGAGGGGACTACACCTTC
j_call: TRBJ1-2
v_call: TRBV10-2
d_call: .
clone_size: .

cdr3_aa: CAWSEREGGTQYF
cdr3_nt: TGTGCCTGGAGTGAGCGGGAGGGGGGGACCCAGTACTTC
j_call: TRBJ2-5
v_call: TRBV30
d_call: TRBD2
clone_size: few

cdr3_aa: CASTKGGLETEAFF
cdr3_nt: TGTGCCAGTACAAAAGGGGGCTTGGAAACTGAAGCTTTCTTT
j_call: TRBJ1-1
v_call: TRBV19
d_call: TRBD1
clone_size: .

cdr3_aa: CASSLNQGATSPEAFF
cdr3_nt: TGCGCCAGCAGCCTAAACCAGGGGGCGACGAGCCCTGAAGCTTTCTTT
j_call: TRBJ1-1
v_call: TRBV4-1
d_call: TRBD1
clone_size: .

cdr3_aa: CASSAGQFDTGELFF
cdr3_nt: TGCGCCAGCAGCGCAGGACAGTTTGACACCGGGGAGCTGTTTTTT
j_call: TRBJ2-2
v_call: TRBV5-1
d_call: .
clone_size: few

cdr3_aa: CASSLRNMNTEAFF
cdr3_nt: TGTGCCAGCAGTTTAAGAAACATGAACACTGAAGCTTTCTTT
j_call: TRBJ1-1
v_call: TRBV27
d_call: .
clone_size: .

cdr3_aa: CASSVAPGTASTEAFF
cdr3_nt: TGTGCCAGCAGCGTAGCTCCCGGGACAGCCTCCACTGAAGCTTTCTTT
j_call: TRBJ1-1
v_call: TRBV9
d_call: TRBD1
clone_size: .

cdr3_aa: CASSIGPGNQPQHF
cdr3_nt: TGTGCCAGTAGTATAGGGCCAGGCAATCAGCCCCAGCATTTT
j_call: TRBJ1-5
v_call: TRBV19
d_call: .
clone_size: .

cdr3_aa: CASSSQQGANYGYTF
cdr3_nt: TGCGCCAGCAGCTCCCAACAGGGTGCTAACTATGGCTACACCTTC
j_call: TRBJ1-2
v_call: TRBV5-1
d_call: .
clone_size: .